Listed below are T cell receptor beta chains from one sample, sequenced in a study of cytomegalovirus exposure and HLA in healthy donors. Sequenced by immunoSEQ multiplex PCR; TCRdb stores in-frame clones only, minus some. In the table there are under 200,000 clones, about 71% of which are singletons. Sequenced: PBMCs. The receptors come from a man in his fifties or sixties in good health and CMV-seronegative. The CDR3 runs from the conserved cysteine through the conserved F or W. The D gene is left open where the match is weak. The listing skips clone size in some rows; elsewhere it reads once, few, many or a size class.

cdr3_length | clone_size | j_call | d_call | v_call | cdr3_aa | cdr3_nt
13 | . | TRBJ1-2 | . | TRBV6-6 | CASSYRTEGGYTF | TGTGCCAGCAGTTACCGGACGGAGGGGGGCTACACCTTC
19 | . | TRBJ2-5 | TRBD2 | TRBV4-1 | CASSQGRLLAGAGGETQYF | TGCGCCAGCAGCCAAGGACGACTACTAGCGGGGGCCGGGGGAGAGACCCAGTACTTC
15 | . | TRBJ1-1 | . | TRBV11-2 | CASSLTSTGSTEAFF | TGTGCCAGCAGCTTGACCTCCACAGGGAGCACTGAAGCTTTCTTT
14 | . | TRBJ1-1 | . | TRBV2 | CASSERPTPGSAFF | TGTGCCAGCAGTGAGCGGCCCACCCCGGGGAGTGCTTTCTTT
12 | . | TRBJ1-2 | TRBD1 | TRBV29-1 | CSAGTGGRGYTF | TGCAGCGCCGGGACAGGGGGCCGGGGCTACACCTTC
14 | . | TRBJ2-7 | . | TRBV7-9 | CASSLLEGTYEQYF | TGTGCCAGCAGCTTGTTGGAGGGTACCTACGAGCAGTACTTC
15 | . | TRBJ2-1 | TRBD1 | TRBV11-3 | CASSLGGQGFDEQFF | TGTGCCAGCAGCTTAGGGGGACAGGGGTTCGATGAGCAGTTCTTC
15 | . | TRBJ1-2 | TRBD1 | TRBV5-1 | CASSGTGAQNYGYTF | TGCGCCAGCTCCGGGACAGGGGCACAAAACTATGGCTACACCTTC
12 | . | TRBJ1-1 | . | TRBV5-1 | CASSLVAGLAFF | TGCGCCAGCAGCTTGGTGGCAGGGTTGGCTTTCTTT
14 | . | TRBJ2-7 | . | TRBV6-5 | CASSYSRVSYEQYF | TGTGCCAGCAGTTACTCCAGGGTGAGCTACGAGCAGTACTTC
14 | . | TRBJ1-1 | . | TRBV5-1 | CASSGGAVNTEAFF | TGCGCCAGCAGTGGTGGGGCTGTGAACACTGAAGCTTTCTTT
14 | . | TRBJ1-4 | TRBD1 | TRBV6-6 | CASSRQGGNEKLFF | TGTGCCAGCAGTCGACAGGGCGGGAATGAAAAACTGTTTTTT
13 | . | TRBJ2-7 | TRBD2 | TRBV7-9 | CASSSTGGDEQYF | TGTGCCAGCAGCTCAACGGGGGGGGACGAGCAGTACTTC
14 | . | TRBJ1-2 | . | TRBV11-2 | CASSLATGGNGYTF | TGTGCCAGCAGCTTAGCGACAGGAGGAAATGGCTACACCTTC
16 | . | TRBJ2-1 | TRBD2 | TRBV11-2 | CASSLRGLAYLNEQFF | TGTGCCAGCAGCTTACGCGGACTAGCCTACCTCAATGAGCAGTTCTTC
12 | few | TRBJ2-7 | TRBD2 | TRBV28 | CAAGGALNEQYF | TGTGCAGCGGGGGGGGCATTGAACGAGCAGTACTTC
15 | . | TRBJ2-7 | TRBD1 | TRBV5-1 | CASSLGQARTHEQYF | TGCGCCAGCAGCTTAGGACAGGCCCGGACACACGAGCAGTACTTC
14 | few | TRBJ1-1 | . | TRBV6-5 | CASRMGGGNTEAFF | TGTGCCAGCAGGATGGGGGGGGGAAATACTGAAGCTTTCTTT
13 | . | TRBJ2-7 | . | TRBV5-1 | CASSLAGFDEQYF | TGCGCCAGCAGCTTAGCGGGTTTCGACGAGCAGTACTTC
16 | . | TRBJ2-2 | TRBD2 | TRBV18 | CASSPLAGANTGELFF | TGTGCCAGCTCACCACTAGCGGGGGCGAACACCGGGGAGCTGTTTTTT
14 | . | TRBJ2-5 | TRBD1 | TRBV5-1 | CASSLGTGQETQYF | TGCGCCAGCAGCTTGGGGACAGGGCAAGAGACCCAGTACTTC
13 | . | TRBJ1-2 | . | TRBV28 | CASSPIANYGYTF | TGTGCCAGCAGCCCTATAGCTAACTATGGCTACACCTTC
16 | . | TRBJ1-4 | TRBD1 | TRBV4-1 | CASSARQGATNEKLFF | TGCGCCAGCAGCGCAAGACAGGGGGCAACTAATGAAAAACTGTTTTTT
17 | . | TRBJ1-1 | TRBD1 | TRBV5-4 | CASSPQDRGGTNTEAFF | TGTGCCAGCAGCCCACAGGACAGGGGAGGGACGAACACTGAAGCTTTCTTT
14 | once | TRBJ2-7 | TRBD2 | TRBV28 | CASSSVAGNYEQYF | TGTGCCAGCAGTTCAGTAGCGGGGAACTACGAGCAGTACTTC
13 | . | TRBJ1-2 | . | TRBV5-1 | CASSQSSNYGYTF | TGCGCCAGCAGCCAGTCGTCTAACTATGGCTACACCTTC
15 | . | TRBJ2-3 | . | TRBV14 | CASSQTRVRTDTQYF | TGTGCCAGCAGCCAAACGAGGGTCCGCACAGATACGCAGTATTTT
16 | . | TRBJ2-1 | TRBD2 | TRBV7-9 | CASSPPGGLSINEQFF | TGTGCCAGCAGCCCCCCGGGAGGGCTAAGCATCAATGAGCAGTTCTTC
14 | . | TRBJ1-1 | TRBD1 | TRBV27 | CASSLWTGAVEAFF | TGTGCCAGCAGTTTATGGACAGGGGCTGTCGAAGCTTTCTTT
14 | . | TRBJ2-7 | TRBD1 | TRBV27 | CASSLLQGPYEQYF | TGTGCCAGCAGTTTACTACAGGGGCCCTACGAGCAGTACTTC
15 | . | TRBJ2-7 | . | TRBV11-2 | CASSLVGTLGSEQYF | TGTGCCAGCAGCTTAGTGGGGACACTAGGATCGGAGCAGTACTTC
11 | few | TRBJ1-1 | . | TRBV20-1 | CTLRTDTEAFF | TGCACCCTGCGAACAGACACTGAAGCTTTCTTT
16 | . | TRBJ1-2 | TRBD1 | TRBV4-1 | CASSLPLGTELYGYTF | TGCGCCAGCAGCCTACCTTTGGGGACAGAACTGTATGGCTACACCTTC
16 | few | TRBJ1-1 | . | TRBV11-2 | CASSLEWRLKATEAFF | TGTGCCAGCAGCTTAGAATGGAGACTGAAGGCCACTGAAGCTTTCTTT
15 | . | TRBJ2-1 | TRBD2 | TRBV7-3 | CASSLAGGPYNEQFF | TGTGCCAGCAGCTTGGCGGGGGGGCCATACAATGAGCAGTTCTTC
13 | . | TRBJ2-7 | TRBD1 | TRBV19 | CASRPDRGYEQYF | TGTGCCAGTAGGCCAGACAGGGGGTACGAGCAGTACTTC
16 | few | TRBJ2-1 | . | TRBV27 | CASSLSPYREHGEQFF | TGTGCCAGCAGTTTATCTCCATACAGGGAACACGGTGAGCAGTTCTTC
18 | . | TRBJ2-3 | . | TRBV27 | CASRRLGGGYSSTDTQYF | TGTGCCAGCAGGAGACTAGGGGGGGGTTATTCTAGCACAGATACGCAGTATTTT
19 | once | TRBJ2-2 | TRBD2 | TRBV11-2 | CASSSRTSGGETNTGELFF | TGTGCCAGCAGCTCAAGGACTAGCGGGGGGGAGACGAACACCGGGGAGCTGTTTTTT
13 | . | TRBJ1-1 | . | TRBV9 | CASSVNYNTEAFF | TGTGCCAGCAGCGTAAACTATAACACTGAAGCTTTCTTT
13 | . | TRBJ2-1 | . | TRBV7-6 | CASSWTAYNEQFF | TGTGCCAGCAGCTGGACAGCCTACAATGAGCAGTTCTTC
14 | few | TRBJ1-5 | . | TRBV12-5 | CASGDADRNQPQHF | TGTGCTAGTGGTGATGCTGACAGGAATCAGCCCCAGCATTTT
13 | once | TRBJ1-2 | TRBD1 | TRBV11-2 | CASSSTGPYGYTF | TGTGCCAGCAGCTCGACAGGGCCATATGGCTACACCTTC
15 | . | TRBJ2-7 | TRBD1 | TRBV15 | CATSRAPGQGDEQYF | TGTGCCACCAGCAGAGCCCCGGGACAGGGAGACGAGCAGTACTTC
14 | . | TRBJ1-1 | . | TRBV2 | CASRAPGYTTEAFF | TGTGCCAGCAGAGCCCCGGGATATACCACTGAAGCTTTCTTT
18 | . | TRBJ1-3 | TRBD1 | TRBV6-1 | CASSEMDRGLSSGNTIYF | TGTGCCAGCAGTGAAATGGACAGGGGGTTAAGCTCTGGAAACACCATATATTTT
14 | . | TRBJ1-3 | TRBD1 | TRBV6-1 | CASRTGGSGNTIYF | TGTGCCAGCAGGACAGGGGGCTCTGGAAACACCATATATTTT
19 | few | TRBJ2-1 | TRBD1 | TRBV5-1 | CASSLAGTGMTGAYNEQFF | TGCGCCAGCAGCTTGGCTGGGACAGGGATGACGGGGGCCTACAATGAGCAGTTCTTC